Listed below are T cell receptor beta chains from one sample, sequenced in a study of immune cell composition in non-small cell lung cancer. The table came from immunoSEQ multiplex PCR; TCRdb's copy has only in-frame clones and leaves some out. The sample records 4,500 to 6,000 clones, roughly 84% being singletons. The material sequenced was non-adjacent lung tissue. These receptors were collected from a human donor with non-small cell lung cancer. Some clones in this sample may be carry-over from other donors' samples. Both conserved end residues are part of each CDR3. D genes are given only for firm matches. Part of the rows lack a size; the others show once, few, many or a class for expanded clones.

size	V	J	D	CDR3	DNA
.	TRBV5-4	TRBJ1-2	.	CASSLFQGYGYTF	TGTGCCAGCAGCTTGTTCCAGGGCTATGGCTACACCTTC
.	TRBV11-2	TRBJ1-1	.	CASSLAGFENTEAFF	TGTGCCAGCAGCTTAGCAGGTTTCGAGAACACTGAAGCTTTCTTT
.	TRBV20-1	TRBJ2-1	.	CSAGVGEQFF	TGCAGTGCGGGAGTGGGTGAGCAGTTCTTC
large	TRBV30	TRBJ2-1	.	CAWSLGATNEQFF	TGTGCCTGGAGTCTAGGGGCTACGAATGAGCAGTTCTTC
.	TRBV14	TRBJ1-1	.	CASSRGRDTEAFF	TGTGCCAGCAGCCGGGGCAGGGACACTGAAGCTTTCTTT
.	TRBV5-1	TRBJ1-1	.	CASSSDSQNTEAFF	TGCGCCAGCAGCTCGGACAGCCAGAACACTGAAGCTTTCTTT
.	TRBV27	TRBJ1-1	TRBD1	CASSYLGTENTEAFF	TGTGCCAGCAGTTACTTAGGGACAGAGAACACTGAAGCTTTCTTT
.	TRBV2	TRBJ2-4	.	CASSFRQGGRNLAKNIQYF	TGTGCCAGCAGCTTCCGGCAGGGGGGACGGAACCTAGCCAAAAACATTCAGTACTTC
large	TRBV7-2	TRBJ1-5	TRBD1	CASSSGTGGTQPQHF	TGTGCCAGCAGCTCCGGGACAGGGGGAACCCAGCCCCAGCATTTT
.	TRBV19	TRBJ2-3	TRBD2	CASTTSGGLTDTQYF	TGTGCCAGTACAACTAGCGGAGGCCTCACAGATACGCAGTATTTT
.	TRBV6-5	TRBJ1-2	TRBD1	CASSTRTGIAYGYTF	TGTGCCAGCAGTACCCGGACAGGGATCGCCTATGGCTACACCTTC
.	TRBV4-2	TRBJ2-7	.	CASSQGGYEQYF	TGTGCCAGCAGCCAAGGAGGGTACGAGCAGTACTTC
.	TRBV28	TRBJ1-4	.	CASRGQSGRGEKLFF	TGTGCCAGCAGAGGACAGTCAGGTCGGGGTGAAAAACTGTTTTTT
.	TRBV4-1	TRBJ2-7	.	CASSQPGTPTYEQYF	TGCGCCAGCAGCCAGCCCGGGACTCCAACCTACGAGCAGTACTTC
.	TRBV6-5	TRBJ1-6	.	CAAGRSNSPLHF	TGTGCCGCGGGGAGGTCGAATTCACCCCTCCACTTT
.	TRBV27	TRBJ2-7	TRBD1	CASSAGQGFRNEQYF	TGTGCCAGCAGTGCCGGACAGGGATTTAGGAACGAGCAGTACTTC
.	TRBV5-1	TRBJ2-7	TRBD1	CASPPGQGGSYEQYF	TGCGCCAGCCCCCCTGGACAGGGTGGGTCTTACGAGCAGTACTTC
.	TRBV28	TRBJ2-1	TRBD2	CASRTGTSGSKFF	TGTGCCAGCAGAACCGGGACTAGCGGGAGTAAGTTCTTC
.	TRBV29-1	TRBJ2-5	TRBD2	CSVEGLAGVYQETQYF	TGCAGCGTTGAGGGTCTAGCGGGGGTGTACCAAGAGACCCAGTACTTC
.	TRBV9	TRBJ2-7	.	CASSVGTGRGYEQYF	TGTGCCAGCAGCGTAGGAACAGGGCGAGGGTACGAGCAGTACTTC
.	TRBV5-4	TRBJ2-3	.	CASSEDYTQYF	TGTGCCAGCAGCGAGGACTATACGCAGTATTTT
.	TRBV7-9	TRBJ2-2	TRBD1	CASRRDRKVVGELFF	TGTGCCAGCAGACGGGACAGAAAAGTCGTCGGGGAGCTGTTTTTT
.	TRBV10-3	TRBJ1-5	.	CAISESNSPSNQPQHF	TGTGCCATCAGTGAGTCTAACAGTCCTAGCAATCAGCCCCAGCATTTT
.	TRBV29-1	TRBJ1-3	.	CSVAGAGNTIYF	TGCAGCGTTGCGGGGGCTGGAAACACCATATATTTT
.	TRBV7-2	TRBJ2-3	TRBD2	CASSPTLGGGPSKDTQYF	TGTGCCAGCAGCCCTACCCTTGGGGGAGGGCCCAGTAAAGATACGCAGTATTTT
medium-sized	TRBV7-2	TRBJ2-1	.	CASSLTEARHEQFF	TGTGCCAGCAGCCTCACGGAGGCCCGCCATGAGCAGTTCTTC
.	TRBV2	TRBJ2-5	.	CASRSWGGGETQYF	TGTGCCAGCAGGTCCTGGGGCGGAGGGGAGACCCAGTACTTC
.	TRBV13	TRBJ2-1	.	CASSPHVSSYNEQFF	TGTGCCAGCAGCCCACACGTCAGCTCCTACAATGAGCAGTTCTTC
.	TRBV6-5	TRBJ1-5	TRBD1	CASSSHTGVGQPQHF	TGTGCCAGCAGTTCACACACAGGGGTGGGCCAGCCCCAGCATTTT
.	TRBV11-1	TRBJ1-1	TRBD1	CASSLARQGRRAFF	TGTGCCAGCAGCTTAGCGCGACAGGGGCGTCGTGCTTTCTTT
.	TRBV7-9	TRBJ2-7	TRBD2	CASVASGGYEQYF	TGTGCCAGTGTGGCTAGCGGTGGATACGAGCAGTACTTC
.	TRBV30	TRBJ2-1	TRBD2	CAFALTGTSYNEQFF	TGTGCCTTCGCCCTAACCGGGACTAGTTACAATGAGCAGTTCTTC
.	TRBV7-9	TRBJ2-5	TRBD1	CASIPGQGGVETQYF	TGTGCCAGCATCCCGGGACAGGGGGGTGTTGAGACCCAGTACTTC
.	TRBV11-2	TRBJ1-3	.	CASSLVSSGNTIYF	TGTGCCAGCAGCTTAGTATCCTCTGGAAACACCATATATTTT
.	TRBV9	TRBJ2-4	TRBD2	CASSNSGAFKNIQYF	TGTGCCAGCAGCAATAGCGGGGCTTTCAAAAACATTCAGTACTTC
.	TRBV5-3	TRBJ2-1	.	CARSLTGHNEQFF	TGTGCCAGAAGCTTGACAGGGCACAATGAGCAGTTCTTC
.	TRBV28	TRBJ2-7	TRBD1	CASSSLGTGADYEQYF	TGTGCCAGCAGCAGTTTAGGGACAGGGGCTGACTACGAGCAGTACTTC